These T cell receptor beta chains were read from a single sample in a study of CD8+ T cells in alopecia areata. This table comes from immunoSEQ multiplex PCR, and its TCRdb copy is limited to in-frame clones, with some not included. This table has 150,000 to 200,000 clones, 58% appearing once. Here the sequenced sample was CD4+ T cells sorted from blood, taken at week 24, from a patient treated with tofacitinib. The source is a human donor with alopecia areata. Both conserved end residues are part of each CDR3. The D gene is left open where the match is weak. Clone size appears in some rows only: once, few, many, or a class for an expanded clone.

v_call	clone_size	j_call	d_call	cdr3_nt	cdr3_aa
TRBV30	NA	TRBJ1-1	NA	TGTGCCTGGAGCGACAAGGGGAGTATGAACACTGAAGCTTTCTTT	CAWSDKGSMNTEAFF
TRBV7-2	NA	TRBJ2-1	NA	TGTGCCAGCAGCGGGCATTACAATGAGCAGTTCTTC	CASSGHYNEQFF
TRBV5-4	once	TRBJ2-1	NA	TGTGCCAGCAGCTTGGCTGGTCCGTCGGACAGTTACAATGAGCAGTTCTTC	CASSLAGPSDSYNEQFF
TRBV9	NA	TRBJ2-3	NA	TGTGCCAGCAGCTGGCGGAGCACAGATACGCAGTATTTT	CASSWRSTDTQYF
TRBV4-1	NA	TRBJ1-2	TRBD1	TGCGCCAGCAGCCAAGGGGACAGGACCAACTATGGCTACACCTTC	CASSQGDRTNYGYTF
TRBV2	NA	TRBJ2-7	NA	TGTGCCAGCAGCTCCGGGGACCACGAGCAGTACTTC	CASSSGDHEQYF
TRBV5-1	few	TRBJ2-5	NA	TGCGCCAGCAGCCTTATAGAAAGGGAGACCCAGTACTTC	CASSLIERETQYF
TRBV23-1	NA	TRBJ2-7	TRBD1	TGCGCCAGCAGGAAATGGACAGGTCAATCCTACGAGCAGTACTTC	CASRKWTGQSYEQYF
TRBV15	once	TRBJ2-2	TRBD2	TGTGCCACCAGCCCACTAGCGGAAAACACCGGGGAGCTGTTTTTT	CATSPLAENTGELFF
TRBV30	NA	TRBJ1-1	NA	TGTGCCTGGAGGAGGACATTGAACACTGAAGCTTTCTTT	CAWRRTLNTEAFF
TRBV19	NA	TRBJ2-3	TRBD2	TGTGCCAGTAGTAGCGGGGGGGCCGGCACAGATACGCAGTATTTT	CASSSGGAGTDTQYF
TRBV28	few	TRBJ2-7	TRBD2	TGTGCCACCAGTTTTGGGCTAGCGGCCTACGAGCAGTACTTC	CATSFGLAAYEQYF
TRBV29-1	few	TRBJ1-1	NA	TGCAGCGTCGTGTCCTTGAACACTGAAGCTTTCTTT	CSVVSLNTEAFF
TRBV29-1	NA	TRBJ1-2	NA	TGCAGCGTCCGGGGGGCAGGGACCGCTAACTATGGCTACACCTTC	CSVRGAGTANYGYTF
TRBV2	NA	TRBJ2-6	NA	TGTGCCAGCAGGGCACAGGGAACTGGGGCCAACGTCCTGACTTTC	CASRAQGTGANVLTF
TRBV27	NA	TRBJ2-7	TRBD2	TGTGCCAGCAGTTTCGAGCGGGGGGGCGAGCAGTACTTC	CASSFERGGEQYF
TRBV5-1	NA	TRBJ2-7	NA	TGCGCCAGCAGCTTGGGGTCGGGGGACTACGAGCAGTACTTC	CASSLGSGDYEQYF
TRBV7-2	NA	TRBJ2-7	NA	TGTGCCAGCAGCCCGAAACCCAGGGGATATAGCCCCTACGAGCAGTACTTC	CASSPKPRGYSPYEQYF
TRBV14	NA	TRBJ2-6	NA	TGTGCCAGCAGCCAAGAGCGAGGAGGGGCTGGGGCCAACGTCCTGACTTTC	CASSQERGGAGANVLTF
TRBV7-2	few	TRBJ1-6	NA	TGTGCCAGCAGCTTAGAATGGGGAAATTCACCCCTCCACTTT	CASSLEWGNSPLHF
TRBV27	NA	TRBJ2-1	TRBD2	TGTGCCAGCAGTTGGCTAGCGGGGGGCGATGAGCAGTTCTTC	CASSWLAGGDEQFF
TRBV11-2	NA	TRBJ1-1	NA	TGTGCCAGCAGCTTAGGGGGGGACACTGAAGCTTTCTTT	CASSLGGDTEAFF
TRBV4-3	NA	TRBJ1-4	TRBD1	TGCGCCAGCAGCCCCAGGGGGCGAGGTGCTAATGAAAAACTGTTTTTT	CASSPRGRGANEKLFF
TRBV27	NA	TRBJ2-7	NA	TGTGCCAGCAGTGAAGCGACAGGGACTTCCGGGCGGTACTTC	CASSEATGTSGRYF
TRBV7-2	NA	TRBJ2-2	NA	TGTGCCAGCAGCTTAAGCATGTTAGCGAACACCGGGGAGCTGTTTTTT	CASSLSMLANTGELFF
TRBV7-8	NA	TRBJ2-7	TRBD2	TGTGCCAGCAGCTTTCCGACTAGCGGGACCTACGAGCAGTACTTC	CASSFPTSGTYEQYF
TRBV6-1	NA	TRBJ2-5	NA	TGTGCCAGCAGAAGGAGAGGAGCGGATCAAGAGACCCAGTACTTC	CASRRRGADQETQYF
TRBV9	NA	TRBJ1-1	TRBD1	TGTGCCAGCAGATCAGGGGGCTTGAACACTGAAGCTTTCTTT	CASRSGGLNTEAFF
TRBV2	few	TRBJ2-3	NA	TGTGCCAGCAGTGATTGGGGGAGCGATACGCAGTATTTT	CASSDWGSDTQYF
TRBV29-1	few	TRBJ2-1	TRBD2	TGCAGCGTTTACGGACTAGCGGCCAATGAGCAGTTCTTC	CSVYGLAANEQFF
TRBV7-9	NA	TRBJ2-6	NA	TGTGCCAGCACACACTTAGCGGCTGGGGCCAACGTCCTGACTTTC	CASTHLAAGANVLTF
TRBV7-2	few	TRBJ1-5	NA	TGTGCCAGCAGCTTAGCGGGGGGCGTTCAGCCCCAGCATTTT	CASSLAGGVQPQHF
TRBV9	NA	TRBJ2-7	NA	TGTGCCAGCAGCGTAGCAGGTTCGGGTCACCCCTACGAGCAGTACTTC	CASSVAGSGHPYEQYF
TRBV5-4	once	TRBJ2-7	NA	TGTGCCAGCAGCTTGACAGGGGGGGGCGAGCAGTACTTC	CASSLTGGGEQYF
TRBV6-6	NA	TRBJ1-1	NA	TGTGCCAGCAGTTATTACACTGAAGCTTTCTTT	CASSYYTEAFF
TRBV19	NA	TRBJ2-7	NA	TGTGCCAGTAGTATTCGGGTCTACGAGCAGTACTTC	CASSIRVYEQYF
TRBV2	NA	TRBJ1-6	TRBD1	TGTGCCAGCAGGGCACAGGGGGGCGATTCACCCCTCCACTTT	CASRAQGGDSPLHF
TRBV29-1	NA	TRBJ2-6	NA	TGCAGCGGCCGGGTCTCTGGGGCCAACGTCCTGACTTTC	CSGRVSGANVLTF
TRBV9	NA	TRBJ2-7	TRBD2	TGTGCCAGCAGCGTAGGGGCTTTAGCGGGAGACTACGAGCAGTACTTC	CASSVGALAGDYEQYF